The clone carrying this T cell receptor (beta chain) has just a few counts. Its antigen is not identified. This CDR3 has 11 residues. Trimming left V 6 bases short and J 10 bases short, with 13 bases between. Germline CDR1 DFQATT, CDR2 SNEGSKA (reference sequence). Amplified TCR beta CDR3 regions came from RNA transcripts. The TCR CDR3 first-round RT-PCR relied on the HTBI primer set. TCRdb reprocessed the multiplex PCR reads with MiXCR, giving one entry per CDR3 protein. The sample holds around 490,000 distinct CDR3 sequences, 20% seen once. This sample is drawn from a study of T cells in Graves' hyperthyroidism and ophthalmopathy. Study observations and caveats: Ophthalmopathy, as predicted by the model, came a median roughly 6.5 months after the prediction.

What was sequenced was blood. The sequence was obtained from a man aged 40-49 years with Graves' ophthalmopathy. The J gene is TRBJ2-1, the V gene TRBV20-1; TRBD1 is a possible D gene (6 bases). The CDR3 spells CSAGTQGEQFF. Written as DNA, the CDR3 is TGCAGTGCCGGGACCCAGGGGGAGCAGTTCTTC.